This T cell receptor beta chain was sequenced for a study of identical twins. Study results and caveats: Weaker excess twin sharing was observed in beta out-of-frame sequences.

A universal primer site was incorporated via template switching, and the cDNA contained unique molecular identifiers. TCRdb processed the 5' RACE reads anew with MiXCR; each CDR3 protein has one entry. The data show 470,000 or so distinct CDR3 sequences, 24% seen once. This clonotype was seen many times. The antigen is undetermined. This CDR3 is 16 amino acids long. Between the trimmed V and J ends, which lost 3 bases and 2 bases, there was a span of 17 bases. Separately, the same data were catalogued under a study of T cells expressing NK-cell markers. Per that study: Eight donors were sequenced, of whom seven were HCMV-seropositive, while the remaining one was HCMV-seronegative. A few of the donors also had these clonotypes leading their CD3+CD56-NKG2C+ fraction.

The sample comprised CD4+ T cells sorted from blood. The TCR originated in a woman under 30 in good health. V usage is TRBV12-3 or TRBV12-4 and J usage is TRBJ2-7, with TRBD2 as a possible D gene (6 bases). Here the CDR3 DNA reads TGTGCCAGCAGTTTCCTACCTCTAACGGGGGCCTACGAGCAGTACTTC. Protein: CASSFLPLTGAYEQYF.